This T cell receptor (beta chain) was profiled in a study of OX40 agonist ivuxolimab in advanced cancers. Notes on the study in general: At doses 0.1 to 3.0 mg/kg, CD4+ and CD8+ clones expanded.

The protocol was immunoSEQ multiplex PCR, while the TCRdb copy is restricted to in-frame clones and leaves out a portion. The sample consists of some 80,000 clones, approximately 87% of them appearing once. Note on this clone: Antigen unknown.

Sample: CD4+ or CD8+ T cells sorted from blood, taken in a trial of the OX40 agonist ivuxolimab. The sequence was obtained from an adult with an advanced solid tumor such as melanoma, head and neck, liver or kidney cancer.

The CDR3 DNA reads as TGCGCCAGCAGCTTTGCAACTAATGAAAAACTGTTTTTT. Translated: CASSFATNEKLFF. V usage is TRBV5-1 and J usage is TRBJ1-4; D is undetermined. Germline values: CDR1 SGHRS, CDR2 YFSETQ. V lost 2 bases to trimming and J lost 0 bases, with 2 bases between them. This CDR3 region has 13 residues.